Listed here is a single TCR beta chain. No antigen is known for it. The CDR3 sequence is 14 residues long. Germline V CDR1 and CDR2: MNHNY, SVGAGI (reference sequence). V gave up 6 bases and J gave up 2 bases, with 11 bases separating them. The PCR was carried out with 60 Vbeta primers and 13 Jbeta primers. The repertoire was sequenced with immunoSEQ multiplex PCR; TCRdb's copy has only in-frame clones and lacks some. The sample has 95,000 to 100,000 clones; approximately 74% are singletons. The sample is drawn from a study of cytomegalovirus exposure and HLA in healthy donors. Study-level findings and limits: A later analysis found most CMV-associated TCR beta chains apparently HLA-restricted.

The source of this sequence is a male donor in good health and CMV-seronegative. The rearrangement uses TRBV6-6 and TRBJ1-3, with D perhaps TRBD1 (6 bases). Sequencing used PBMCs. The CDR3 DNA is TGTGCCAGCAGCTTCTCAGGGGCTGGAAACACCATATATTTT. Residues: CASSFSGAGNTIYF.